This TCR beta chain comes out of a study of blood T cell repertoires in COVID-19. Profiling relied on immunoSEQ multiplex PCR, and the TCRdb table lists in-frame clones only, not all of them. The table includes 82,000 or so clones, more than 85% detected once. There are 15 residues in the CDR3. V was clipped by 3 bases and J by 11 bases, with 17 bases between them. Looked up from germline, CDR1 is LNHDA and CDR2 is SQIVND (reference sequence). The chain has TRBV19 and TRBJ1-6; D uncertain. The sequenced sample consisted of PBMCs or T cells enriched from blood (not recorded which). This sequence was found in a woman aged 45-65 years with acute COVID-19. The CDR3 bases are TGTGCCAGTAGTATTGGTGCGGGCGGCACAGCACCCCTCCACTTT. Translating it yields CASSIGAGGTAPLHF.